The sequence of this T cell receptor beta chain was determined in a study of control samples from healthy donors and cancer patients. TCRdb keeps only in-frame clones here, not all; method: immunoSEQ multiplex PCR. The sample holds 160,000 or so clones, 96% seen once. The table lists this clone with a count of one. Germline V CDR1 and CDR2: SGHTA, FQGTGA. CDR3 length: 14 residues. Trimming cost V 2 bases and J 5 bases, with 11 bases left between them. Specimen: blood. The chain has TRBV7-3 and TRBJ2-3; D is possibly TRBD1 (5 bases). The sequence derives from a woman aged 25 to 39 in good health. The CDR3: CASSLGAIRDTQYF. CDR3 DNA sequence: TGTGCCAGCAGCTTAGGGGCTATAAGAGATACGCAGTATTTT.